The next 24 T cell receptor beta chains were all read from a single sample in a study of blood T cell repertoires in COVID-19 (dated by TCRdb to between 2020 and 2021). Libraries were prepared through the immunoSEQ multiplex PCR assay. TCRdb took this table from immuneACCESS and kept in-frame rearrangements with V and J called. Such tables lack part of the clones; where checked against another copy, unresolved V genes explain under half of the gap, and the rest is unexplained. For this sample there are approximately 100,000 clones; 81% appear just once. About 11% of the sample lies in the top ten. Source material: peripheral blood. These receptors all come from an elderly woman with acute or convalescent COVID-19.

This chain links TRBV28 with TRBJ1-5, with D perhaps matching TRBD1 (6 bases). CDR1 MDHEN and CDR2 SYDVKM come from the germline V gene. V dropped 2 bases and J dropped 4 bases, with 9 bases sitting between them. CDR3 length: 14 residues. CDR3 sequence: CASSLLGGNQPQHF. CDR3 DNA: TGTGCCAGCAGTTTACTAGGGGGTAATCAGCCCCAGCATTTT.

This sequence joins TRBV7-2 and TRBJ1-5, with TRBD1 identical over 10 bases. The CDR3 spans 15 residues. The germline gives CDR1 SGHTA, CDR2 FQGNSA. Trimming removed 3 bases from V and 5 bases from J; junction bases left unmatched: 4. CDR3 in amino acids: CASSFRDRGDQPQHF. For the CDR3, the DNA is TGTGCCAGCAGCTTCCGGGACAGGGGCGATCAGCCCCAGCATTTT.

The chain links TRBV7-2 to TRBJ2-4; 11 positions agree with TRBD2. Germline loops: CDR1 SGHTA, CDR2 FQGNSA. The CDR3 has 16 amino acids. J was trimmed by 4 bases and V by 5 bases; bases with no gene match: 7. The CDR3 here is CASSRGTSGSKNIQYF. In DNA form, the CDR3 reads TGTGCCAGCAGCCGGGGGACTAGCGGATCTAAAAACATTCAGTACTTC. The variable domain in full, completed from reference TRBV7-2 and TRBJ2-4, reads GAGVSQSPSNKVTEKGKDVELRCDPISGHTALYWYRQSLGQGLEFLIYFQGNSAPDKSGLPSDRFSAERTGGSVSTLTIQRTQQEDSAVYLCASSRGTSGSKNIQYFGAGTRLSVL.

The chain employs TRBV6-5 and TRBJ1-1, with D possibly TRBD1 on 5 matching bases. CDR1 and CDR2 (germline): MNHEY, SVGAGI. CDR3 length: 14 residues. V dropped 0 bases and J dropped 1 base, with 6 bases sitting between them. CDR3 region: CASSYSQANTEAFF. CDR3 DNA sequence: TGTGCCAGCAGTTACTCACAGGCGAACACTGAAGCTTTCTTT.

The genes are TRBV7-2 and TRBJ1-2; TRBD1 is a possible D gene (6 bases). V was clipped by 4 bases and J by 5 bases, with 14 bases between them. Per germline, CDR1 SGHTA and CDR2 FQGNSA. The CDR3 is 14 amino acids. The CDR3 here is CASSSSQGEYGYTF. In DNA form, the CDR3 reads TGTGCCAGCAGCTCATCACAGGGAGAATATGGCTACACCTTC.

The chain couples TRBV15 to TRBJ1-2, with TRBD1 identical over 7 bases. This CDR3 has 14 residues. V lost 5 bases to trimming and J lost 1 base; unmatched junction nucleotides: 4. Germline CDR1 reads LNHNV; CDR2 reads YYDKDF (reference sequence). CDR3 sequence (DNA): TGTGCCACCAGCCGGGACAGCATTAACTATGGCTACACCTTC. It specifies CATSRDSINYGYTF.

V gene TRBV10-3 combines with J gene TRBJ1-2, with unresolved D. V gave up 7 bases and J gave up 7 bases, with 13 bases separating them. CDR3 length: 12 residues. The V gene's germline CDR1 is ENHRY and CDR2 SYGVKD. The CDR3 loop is CAITTDAGGYTF. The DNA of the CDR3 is TGTGCCATCACCACAGATGCGGGTGGCTACACCTTC.

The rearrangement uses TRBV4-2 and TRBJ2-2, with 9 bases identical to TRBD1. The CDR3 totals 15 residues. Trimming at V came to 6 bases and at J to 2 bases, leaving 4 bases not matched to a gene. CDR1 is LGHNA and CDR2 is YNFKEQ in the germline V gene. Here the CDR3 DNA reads TGTGCCAGCAGAGAGGGACAGGGAAACACCGGGGAGCTGTTTTTT. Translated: CASREGQGNTGELFF.

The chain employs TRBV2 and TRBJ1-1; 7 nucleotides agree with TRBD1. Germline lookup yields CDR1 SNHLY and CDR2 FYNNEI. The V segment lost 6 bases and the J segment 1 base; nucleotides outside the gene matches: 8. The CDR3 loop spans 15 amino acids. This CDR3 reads CASRGTASPNTEAFF. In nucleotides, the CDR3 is TGTGCCAGCAGGGGGACAGCCTCACCGAACACTGAAGCTTTCTTT.

The CDR3 nucleotides read TGCGCCAGCAGTCGGGACAGCCTTGTATCCTATGGCTACACCTTC. Amino acids: CASSRDSLVSYGYTF. The chain links TRBV5-1 to TRBJ1-2; 7 nucleotides match TRBD1. The CDR3 runs 15 residues. The junction had 11 bases not matched to a gene; V was cut back by 5 bases and J by 4 bases. Germline values: CDR1 SGHRS, CDR2 YFSETQ. Filled out from reference TRBV5-1 and TRBJ1-2, the complete variable domain reads KAGVTQTPRYLIKTRGQQVTLSCSPISGHRSVSWYQQTPGQGLQFLFEYFSETQRNKGNFPGRFSGRQFSNSRSEMNVSTLELGDSALYLCASSRDSLVSYGYTFGSGTRLTVV.

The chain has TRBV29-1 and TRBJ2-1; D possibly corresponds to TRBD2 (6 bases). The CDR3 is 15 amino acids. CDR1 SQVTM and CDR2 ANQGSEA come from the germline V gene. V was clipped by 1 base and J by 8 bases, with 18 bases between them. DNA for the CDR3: TGCAGCGTTGAAGCGGGGGAGCTTTCCCTTGATGAGCAGTTCTTC. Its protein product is CSVEAGELSLDEQFF.

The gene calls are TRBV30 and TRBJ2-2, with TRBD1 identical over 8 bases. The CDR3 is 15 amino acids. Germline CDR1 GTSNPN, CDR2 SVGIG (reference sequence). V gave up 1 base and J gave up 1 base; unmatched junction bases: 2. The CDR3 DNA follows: TGTGCCTGGAGTGGGACAGGGAAGAACACCGGGGAGCTGTTTTTT. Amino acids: CAWSGTGKNTGELFF.

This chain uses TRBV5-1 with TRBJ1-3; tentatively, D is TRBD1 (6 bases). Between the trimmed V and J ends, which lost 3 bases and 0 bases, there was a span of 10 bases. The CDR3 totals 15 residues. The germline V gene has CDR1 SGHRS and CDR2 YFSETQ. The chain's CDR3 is CASSSTGNSGNTIYF. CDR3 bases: TGCGCCAGCAGCTCTACAGGGAACTCTGGAAACACCATATATTTT.

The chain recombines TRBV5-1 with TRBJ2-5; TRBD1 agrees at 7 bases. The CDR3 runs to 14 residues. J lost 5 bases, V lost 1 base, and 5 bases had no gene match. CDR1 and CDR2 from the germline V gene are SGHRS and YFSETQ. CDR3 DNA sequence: TGCGCCAGCAGCTTGACAGGGGTAAGGGAGACCCAGTACTTC. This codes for CASSLTGVRETQYF.

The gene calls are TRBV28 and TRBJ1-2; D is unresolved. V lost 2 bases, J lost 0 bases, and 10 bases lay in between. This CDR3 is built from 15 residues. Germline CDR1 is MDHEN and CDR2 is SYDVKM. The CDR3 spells CASSLISPANYGYTF. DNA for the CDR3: TGTGCCAGCAGTTTAATTTCACCAGCTAACTATGGCTACACCTTC.

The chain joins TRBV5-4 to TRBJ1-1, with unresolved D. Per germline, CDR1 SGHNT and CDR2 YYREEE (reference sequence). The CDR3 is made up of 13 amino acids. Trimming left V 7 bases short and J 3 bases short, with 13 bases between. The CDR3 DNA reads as TGTGCCAGCGGGAAGGAGGCGTACACTGAAGCTTTCTTT. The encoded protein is CASGKEAYTEAFF.

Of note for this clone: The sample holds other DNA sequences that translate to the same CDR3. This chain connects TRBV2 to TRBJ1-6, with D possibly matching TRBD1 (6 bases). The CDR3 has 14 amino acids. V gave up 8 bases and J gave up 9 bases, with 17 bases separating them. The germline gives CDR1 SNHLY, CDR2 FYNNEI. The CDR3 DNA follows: TGTGCCAGCTCCCAGGGGCAGGGACGTTCACCCCTCCACTTT. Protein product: CASSQGQGRSPLHF.

The CDR3, as DNA: TGTGCCAGCAGTTTGTCCGGGACTAGAGGGGAGCTGTTTTTT. Translated: CASSLSGTRGELFF. The rearrangement links TRBV27 to TRBJ2-2; 8 bases map to TRBD2. V trimming: 3 bases; J trimming: 8 bases; junction bases outside the gene matches: 5. The CDR3 contains 14 residues. Per the germline V gene, CDR1 is MNHEY and CDR2 is SMNVEV (reference sequence).

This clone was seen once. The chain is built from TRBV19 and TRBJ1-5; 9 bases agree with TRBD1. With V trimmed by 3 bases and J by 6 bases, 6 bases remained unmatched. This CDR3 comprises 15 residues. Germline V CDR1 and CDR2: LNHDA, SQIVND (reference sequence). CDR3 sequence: CASSIGQGIVQPQHF. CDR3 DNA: TGTGCCAGTAGTATTGGACAGGGGATCGTTCAGCCCCAGCATTTT.

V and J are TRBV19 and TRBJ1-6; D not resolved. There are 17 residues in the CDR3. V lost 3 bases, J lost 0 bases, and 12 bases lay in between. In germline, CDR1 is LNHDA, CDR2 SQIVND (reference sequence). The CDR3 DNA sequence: TGTGCCAGTAGTATCGGTACAGCCGTCTCCTATAATTCACCCCTCCACTTT. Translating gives CASSIGTAVSYNSPLHF. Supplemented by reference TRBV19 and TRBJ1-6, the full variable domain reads DGGITQSPKYLFRKEGQNVTLSCEQNLNHDAMYWYRQDPGQGLRLIYYSQIVNDFQKGDIAEGYSVSREKKESFPLTVTSAQKNPTAFYLCASSIGTAVSYNSPLHFGNGTRLTVT.

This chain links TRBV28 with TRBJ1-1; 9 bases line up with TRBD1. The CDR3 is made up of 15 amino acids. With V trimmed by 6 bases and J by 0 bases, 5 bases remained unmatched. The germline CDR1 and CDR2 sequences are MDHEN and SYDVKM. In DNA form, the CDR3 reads TGTGCCAGCAGGACTGGGGACAGGGTGAACACTGAAGCTTTCTTT. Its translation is CASRTGDRVNTEAFF. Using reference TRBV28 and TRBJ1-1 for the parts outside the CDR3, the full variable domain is DVKVTQSSRYLVKRTGEKVFLECVQDMDHENMFWYRQDPGLGLRLIYFSYDVKMKEKGDIPEGYSVSREKKERFSLILESASTNQTSMYLCASRTGDRVNTEAFFGQGTRLTVV.

CDR3 in DNA: TGTGCCAGCACCGAAGGGGGGGCGCAGGATGAAAAACTGTTTTTT. It specifies CASTEGGAQDEKLFF. This chain links TRBV6-5 with TRBJ1-4; tentative D call: TRBD1 (6 bases). Per germline, CDR1 MNHEY and CDR2 SVGAGI. The CDR3 sequence is 15 residues long. Deletions cut 7 bases from V and 6 bases from J, with 18 bases between.

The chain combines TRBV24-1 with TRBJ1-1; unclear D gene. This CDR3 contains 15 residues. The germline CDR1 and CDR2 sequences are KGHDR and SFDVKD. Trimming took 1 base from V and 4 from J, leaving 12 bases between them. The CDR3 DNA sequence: TGTGCCACCAGTGATTTCTCCCCGGGTGGCACTGAAGCTTTCTTT. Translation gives CATSDFSPGGTEAFF.

The chain's CDR3 is CASSTRRERNEKLFF. CDR3 coding DNA: TGTGCCAGCTCAACGAGGAGGGAGCGGAATGAAAAACTGTTTTTT. The V gene is TRBV18, the J gene TRBJ1-4, with D uncertain. Germline V gives CDR1 KGHSH, CDR2 LQKENI. The CDR3 runs to 15 residues. V lost 5 bases and J lost 5, with 15 bases in between.